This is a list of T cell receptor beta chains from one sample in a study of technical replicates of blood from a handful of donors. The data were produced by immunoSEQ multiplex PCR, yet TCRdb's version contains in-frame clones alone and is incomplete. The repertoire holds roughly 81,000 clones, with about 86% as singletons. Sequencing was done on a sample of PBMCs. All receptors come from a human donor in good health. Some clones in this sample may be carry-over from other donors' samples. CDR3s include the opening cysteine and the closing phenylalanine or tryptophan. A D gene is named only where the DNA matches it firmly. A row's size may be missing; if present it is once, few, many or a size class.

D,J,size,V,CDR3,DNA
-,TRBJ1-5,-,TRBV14,CASSQGGNHQPQHF,TGTGCCAGCAGCCAAGGGGGCAACCATCAGCCCCAGCATTTT
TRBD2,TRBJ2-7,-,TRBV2,CASSEGGTSGYEQYF,TGTGCCAGCAGTGAAGGTGGGACTAGCGGCTACGAGCAGTACTTC
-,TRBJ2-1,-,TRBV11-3,CASSLIHQKHRFEDNEQFF,TGTGCCAGCAGCTTAATCCATCAGAAGCACAGGTTCGAGGACAATGAGCAGTTCTTC
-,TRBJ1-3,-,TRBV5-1,CASSLSSGAGNTIYF,TGCGCCAGCAGCTTGAGTTCAGGGGCCGGAAACACCATATATTTT
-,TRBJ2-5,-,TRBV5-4,CASSSQGLVETQYF,TGTGCCAGCAGCTCGCAGGGGTTGGTGGAGACCCAGTACTTC
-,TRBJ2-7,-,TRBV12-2,CASRLNVMTATYGEQYF,TGTGCAAGTCGCTTAAATGTTATGACAGCGACCTACGGCGAGCAGTACTTC
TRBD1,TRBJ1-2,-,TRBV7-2,CASSATGGNGYTF,TGTGCCAGCAGCGCGACAGGGGGAAATGGCTACACCTTC
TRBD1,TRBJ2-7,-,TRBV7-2,CASSSDRGGEQYF,TGTGCCAGCAGCTCGGACAGGGGCGGCGAGCAGTACTTC
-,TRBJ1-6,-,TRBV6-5,CASSYGEGTLHF,TGTGCCAGCAGTTACGGCGAGGGTACCCTCCACTTT
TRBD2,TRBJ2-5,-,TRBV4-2,CASSQGTSGGEWETQYF,TGTGCCAGCAGCCAAGGGACTAGCGGGGGGGAATGGGAGACCCAGTACTTC
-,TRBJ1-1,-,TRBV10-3,CAIRSGGRINTEAFF,TGTGCCATCAGATCGGGGGGCAGGATTAACACTGAAGCTTTCTTT
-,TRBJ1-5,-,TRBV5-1,CASSIDSSNQPQHF,TGCGCCAGCAGCATCGACAGTAGCAATCAGCCCCAGCATTTT
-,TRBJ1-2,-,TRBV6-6,CATALGALDGYTF,TGTGCCACCGCGCTGGGGGCGTTGGATGGCTACACCTTC
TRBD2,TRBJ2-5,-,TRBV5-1,CASRASSGEETQYF,TGCGCCAGCAGGGCCTCTAGCGGGGAAGAGACCCAGTACTTC
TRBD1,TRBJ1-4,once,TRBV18,CASSPPGTGGLATNEKLFF,TGTGCCAGCTCACCACCCGGGACAGGGGGACTTGCAACTAATGAAAAACTGTTTTTT
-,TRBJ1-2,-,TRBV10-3,CAISDQEGYGYTF,TGTGCCATCAGTGATCAGGAGGGCTATGGCTACACCTTC
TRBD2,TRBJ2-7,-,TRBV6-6,CASSYSVGGPWEQYF,TGTGCCAGCAGTTACTCAGTGGGAGGGCCATGGGAGCAGTACTTC
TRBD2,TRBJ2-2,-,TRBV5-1,CASSIYGGVTGELFF,TGCGCCAGCAGCATTTACGGGGGGGTAACCGGGGAGCTGTTTTTT
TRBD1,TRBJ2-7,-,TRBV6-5,CASSAYRGYEQYF,TGTGCCAGCAGTGCCTACAGGGGTTACGAGCAGTACTTC
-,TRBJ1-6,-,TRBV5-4,CASSSPFGSSYNSPLHF,TGTGCCAGCAGCTCGCCGTTCGGGAGCTCCTATAATTCACCCCTCCACTTT
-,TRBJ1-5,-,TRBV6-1,CASIGRERGNQPQHF,TGTGCCAGCATCGGACGGGAGAGGGGTAATCAGCCCCAGCATTTT
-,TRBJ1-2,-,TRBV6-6,CASSRGESRANYGYTF,TGTGCCAGCAGCCGCGGGGAATCGAGAGCTAACTATGGCTACACCTTC
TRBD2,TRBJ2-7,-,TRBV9,CASSAQAGGTYEQYF,TGTGCCAGCAGCGCACAAGCGGGAGGGACTTACGAGCAGTACTTC
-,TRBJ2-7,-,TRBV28,CASNTKGLAYEQYF,TGTGCCAGCAACACAAAAGGACTTGCCTACGAGCAGTACTTC
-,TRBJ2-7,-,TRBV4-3,CASSLQLQGGIYEQYF,TGCGCCAGCAGCCTCCAACTACAAGGAGGTATTTACGAGCAGTACTTC
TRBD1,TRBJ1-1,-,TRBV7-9,CASSSPGGGENTEAFF,TGTGCCAGCAGCTCACCAGGGGGTGGGGAAAACACTGAAGCTTTCTTT
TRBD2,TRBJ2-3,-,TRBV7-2,CASSLVAGGGTDTQYF,TGTGCCAGCAGCTTAGTAGCGGGGGGGGGCACAGATACGCAGTATTTT
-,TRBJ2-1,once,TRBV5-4,CASSSPGSYNEQFF,TGTGCCAGCAGCTCGCCCGGGAGCTACAATGAGCAGTTCTTC